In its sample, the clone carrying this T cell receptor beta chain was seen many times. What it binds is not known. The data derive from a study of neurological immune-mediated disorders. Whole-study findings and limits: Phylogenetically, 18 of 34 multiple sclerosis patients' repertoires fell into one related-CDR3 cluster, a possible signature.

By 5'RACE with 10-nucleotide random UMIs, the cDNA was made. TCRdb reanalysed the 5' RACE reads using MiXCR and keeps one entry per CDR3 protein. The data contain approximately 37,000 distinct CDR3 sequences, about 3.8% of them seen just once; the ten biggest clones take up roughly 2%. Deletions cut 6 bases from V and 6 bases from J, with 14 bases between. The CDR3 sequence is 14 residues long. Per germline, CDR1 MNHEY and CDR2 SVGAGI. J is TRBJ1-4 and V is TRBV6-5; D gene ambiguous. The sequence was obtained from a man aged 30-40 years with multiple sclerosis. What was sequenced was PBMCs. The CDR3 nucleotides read TGTGCCAGCAGCCCCTCCGGGCCGGATGAAAAACTGTTTTTT. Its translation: CASSPSGPDEKLFF.